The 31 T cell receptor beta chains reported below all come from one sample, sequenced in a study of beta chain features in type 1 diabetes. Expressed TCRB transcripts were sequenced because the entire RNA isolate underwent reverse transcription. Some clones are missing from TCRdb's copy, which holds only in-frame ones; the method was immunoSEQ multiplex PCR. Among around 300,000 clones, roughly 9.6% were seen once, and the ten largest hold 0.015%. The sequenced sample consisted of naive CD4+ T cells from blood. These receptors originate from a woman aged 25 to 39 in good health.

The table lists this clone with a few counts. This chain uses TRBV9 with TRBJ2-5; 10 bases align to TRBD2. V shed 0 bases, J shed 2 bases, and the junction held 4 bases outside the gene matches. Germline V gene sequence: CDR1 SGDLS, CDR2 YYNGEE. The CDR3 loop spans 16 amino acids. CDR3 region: CASSVGTSGDQETQYF. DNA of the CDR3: TGTGCCAGCAGCGTAGGGACTAGCGGAGATCAAGAGACCCAGTACTTC. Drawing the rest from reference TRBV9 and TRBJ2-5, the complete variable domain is DSGVTQTPKHLITATGQRVTLRCSPRSGDLSVYWYQQSLDQGLQFLIQYYNGEERAKGNILERFSAQQFPDLHSELNLSSLELGDSALYFCASSVGTSGDQETQYFGPGTRLLVL.

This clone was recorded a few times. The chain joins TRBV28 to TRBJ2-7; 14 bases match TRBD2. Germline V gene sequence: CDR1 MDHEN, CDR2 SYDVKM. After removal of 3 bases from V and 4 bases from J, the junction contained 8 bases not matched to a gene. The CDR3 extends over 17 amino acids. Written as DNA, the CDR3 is TGTGCCAGCAGTTTGGAGGGGACTAGCGGGAGACGGTACGAGCAGTACTTC. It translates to CASSLEGTSGRRYEQYF.

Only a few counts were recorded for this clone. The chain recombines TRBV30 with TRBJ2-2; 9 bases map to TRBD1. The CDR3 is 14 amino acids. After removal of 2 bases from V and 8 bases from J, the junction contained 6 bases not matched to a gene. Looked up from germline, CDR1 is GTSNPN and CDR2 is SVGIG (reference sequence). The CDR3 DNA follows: TGTGCCTGGAGTACCACAGGGGGCTTAGGGGAGCTGTTTTTT. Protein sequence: CAWSTTGGLGELFF.

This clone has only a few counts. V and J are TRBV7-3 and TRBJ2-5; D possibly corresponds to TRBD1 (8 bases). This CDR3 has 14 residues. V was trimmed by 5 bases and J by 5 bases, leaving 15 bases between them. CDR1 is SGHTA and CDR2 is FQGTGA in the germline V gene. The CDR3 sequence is CASSPQGGVETQYF. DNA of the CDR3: TGTGCCAGCAGCCCACAGGGGGGGGTTGAGACCCAGTACTTC.

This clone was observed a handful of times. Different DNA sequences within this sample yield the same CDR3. CDR3 sequence: CASSLVQAQETQYF. The CDR3 DNA reads as TGCGCCAGCAGCTTGGTTCAAGCACAAGAGACCCAGTACTTC. The chain carries TRBV5-1 and TRBJ2-5, with D unresolved. The V end lost 0 bases, the J end lost 2 bases, and 8 bases lay between the germline ends. This CDR3 is built from 14 residues. CDR1 is SGHRS and CDR2 is YFSETQ in the germline V gene.

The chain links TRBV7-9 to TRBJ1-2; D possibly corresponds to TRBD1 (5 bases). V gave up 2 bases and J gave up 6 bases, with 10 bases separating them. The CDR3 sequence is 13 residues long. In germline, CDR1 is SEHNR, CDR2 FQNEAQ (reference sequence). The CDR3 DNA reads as TGTGCCAGCAGCTTACAGGGTCCGGATGGCTACACCTTC. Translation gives CASSLQGPDGYTF.

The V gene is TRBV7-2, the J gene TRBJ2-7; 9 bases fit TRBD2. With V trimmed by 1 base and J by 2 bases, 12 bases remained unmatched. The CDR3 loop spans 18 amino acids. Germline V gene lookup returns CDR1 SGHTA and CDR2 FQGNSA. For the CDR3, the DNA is TGTGCCAGCAGCTTAGTAGTGCGGCGGGAGGGGAGTCCCTACGAGCAGTACTTC. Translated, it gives CASSLVVRREGSPYEQYF.

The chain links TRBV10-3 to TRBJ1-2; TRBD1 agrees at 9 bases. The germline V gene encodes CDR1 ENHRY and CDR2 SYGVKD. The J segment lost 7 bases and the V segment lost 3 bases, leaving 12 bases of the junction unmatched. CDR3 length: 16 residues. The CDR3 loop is CAISDLTGGRNRGYTF. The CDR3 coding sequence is TGTGCCATCAGTGACCTCACAGGGGGCCGGAATCGTGGCTACACCTTC.

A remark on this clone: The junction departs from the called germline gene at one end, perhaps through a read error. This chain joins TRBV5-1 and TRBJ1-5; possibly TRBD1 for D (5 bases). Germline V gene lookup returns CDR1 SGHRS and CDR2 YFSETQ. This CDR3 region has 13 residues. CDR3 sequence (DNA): TGCGCCAGCAGCCGGCAGCGGGACGAGGGCAGGAATTTT. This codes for CASSRQRDEGRNF.

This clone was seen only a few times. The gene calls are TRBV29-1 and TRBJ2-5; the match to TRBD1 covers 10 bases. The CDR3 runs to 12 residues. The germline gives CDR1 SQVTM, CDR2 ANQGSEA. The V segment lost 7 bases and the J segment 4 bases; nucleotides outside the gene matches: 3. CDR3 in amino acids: CSGRTGGETQYF. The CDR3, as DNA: TGCAGCGGAAGGACAGGGGGAGAGACCCAGTACTTC.

The CDR3, as DNA: TGTGCCAGCTCACCGGTAACGGGAGGGAAGGGCCCCGAGCAGTACTTC. This translates into CASSPVTGGKGPEQYF. The rearrangement uses TRBV18 and TRBJ2-7; TRBD2 matches 8 bases. This CDR3 is 16 amino acids long. The germline V gene encodes CDR1 KGHSH and CDR2 LQKENI. J was trimmed by 6 bases and V by 3 bases; bases with no gene match: 13.

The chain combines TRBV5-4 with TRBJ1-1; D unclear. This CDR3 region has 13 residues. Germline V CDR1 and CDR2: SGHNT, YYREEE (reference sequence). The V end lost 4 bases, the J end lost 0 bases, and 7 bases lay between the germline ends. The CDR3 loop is CASSREMNTEAFF. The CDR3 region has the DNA TGTGCCAGCAGCCGGGAGATGAACACTGAAGCTTTCTTT. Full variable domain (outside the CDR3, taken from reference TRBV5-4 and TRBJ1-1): ETGVTQSPTHLIKTRGQQVTLRCSSQSGHNTVSWYQQALGQGPQFIFQYYREEENGRGNFPPRFSGLQFPNYSSELNVNALELDDSALYLCASSREMNTEAFFGQGTRLTVV.

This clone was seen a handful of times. The CDR3 bases are TGTGCCAGCAGCCAAGGCAGTCGTGGCTACACCTTC. Protein: CASSQGSRGYTF. The rearrangement uses TRBV14 and TRBJ1-2, with D hard to call. The CDR3 runs 12 residues. V was clipped by 1 base and J by 7 bases, with 7 bases between them. CDR1 is SGHDN, CDR2 FVKESK, per germline. Variable domain in full (rest from reference TRBV14 and TRBJ1-2): EAGVTQFPSHSVIEKGQTVTLRCDPISGHDNLYWYRRVMGKEIKFLLHFVKESKQDESGMPNNRFLAERTGGTYSTLKVQPAELEDSGVYFCASSQGSRGYTFGSGTRLTVV.

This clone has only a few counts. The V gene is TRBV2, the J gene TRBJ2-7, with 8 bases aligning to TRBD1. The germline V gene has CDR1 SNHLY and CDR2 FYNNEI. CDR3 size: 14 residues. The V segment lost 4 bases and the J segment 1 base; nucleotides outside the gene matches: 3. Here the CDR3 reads CASSGQGNSYEQYF. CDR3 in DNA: TGTGCCAGCAGTGGACAGGGGAATTCCTACGAGCAGTACTTC.

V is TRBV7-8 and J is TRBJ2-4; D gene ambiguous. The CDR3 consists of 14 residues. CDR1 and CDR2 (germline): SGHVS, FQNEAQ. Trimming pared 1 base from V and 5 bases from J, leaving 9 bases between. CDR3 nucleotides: TGTGCCAGCAGCTTAGTAAGAGGCGAAAACATTCAGTACTTC. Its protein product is CASSLVRGENIQYF.

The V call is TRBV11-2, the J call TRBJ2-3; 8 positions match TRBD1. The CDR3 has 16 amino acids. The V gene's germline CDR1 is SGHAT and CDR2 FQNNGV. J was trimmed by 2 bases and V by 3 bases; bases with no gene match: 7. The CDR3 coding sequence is TGTGCCAGCAGCTTCCGGACAGGGACGTACACAGATACGCAGTATTTT. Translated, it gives CASSFRTGTYTDTQYF.

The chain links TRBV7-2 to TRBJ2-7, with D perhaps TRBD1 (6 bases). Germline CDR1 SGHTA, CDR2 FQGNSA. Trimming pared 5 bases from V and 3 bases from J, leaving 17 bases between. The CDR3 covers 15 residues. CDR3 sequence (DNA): TGTGCCAGCAGCATCTCCGGGACACCGATCTACGAGCAGTACTTC. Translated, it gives CASSISGTPIYEQYF. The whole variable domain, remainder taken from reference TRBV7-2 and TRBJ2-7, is GAGVSQSPSNKVTEKGKDVELRCDPISGHTALYWYRQSLGQGLEFLIYFQGNSAPDKSGLPSDRFSAERTGGSVSTLTIQRTQQEDSAVYLCASSISGTPIYEQYFGPGTRLTVT.

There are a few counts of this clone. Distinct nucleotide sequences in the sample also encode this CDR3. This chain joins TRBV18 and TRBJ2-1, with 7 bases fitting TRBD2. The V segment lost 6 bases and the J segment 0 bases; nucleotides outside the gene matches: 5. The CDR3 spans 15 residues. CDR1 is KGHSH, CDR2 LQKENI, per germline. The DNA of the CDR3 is TGTGCCAGCTCCCCGACTAGCAGCTCCTACAATGAGCAGTTCTTC. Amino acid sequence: CASSPTSSSYNEQFF.

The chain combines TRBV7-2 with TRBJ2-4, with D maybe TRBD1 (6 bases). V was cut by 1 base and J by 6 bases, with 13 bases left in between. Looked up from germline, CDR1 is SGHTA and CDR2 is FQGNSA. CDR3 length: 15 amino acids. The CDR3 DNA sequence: TGTGCCAGCAGCTTAGTGGCAGGGGATGTAAACATTCAGTACTTC. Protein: CASSLVAGDVNIQYF.

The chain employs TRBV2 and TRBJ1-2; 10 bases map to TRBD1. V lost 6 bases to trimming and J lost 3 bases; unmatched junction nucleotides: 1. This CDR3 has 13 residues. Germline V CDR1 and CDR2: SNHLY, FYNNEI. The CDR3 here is CASSGQGDYGYTF. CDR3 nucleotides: TGTGCCAGCAGCGGACAGGGGGACTATGGCTACACCTTC.

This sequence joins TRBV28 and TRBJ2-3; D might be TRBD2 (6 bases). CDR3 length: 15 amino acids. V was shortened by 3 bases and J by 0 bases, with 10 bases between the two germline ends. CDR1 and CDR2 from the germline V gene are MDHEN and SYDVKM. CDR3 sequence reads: CASSFAGISTDTQYF. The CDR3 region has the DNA TGTGCCAGCAGTTTTGCGGGAATAAGCACAGATACGCAGTATTTT.

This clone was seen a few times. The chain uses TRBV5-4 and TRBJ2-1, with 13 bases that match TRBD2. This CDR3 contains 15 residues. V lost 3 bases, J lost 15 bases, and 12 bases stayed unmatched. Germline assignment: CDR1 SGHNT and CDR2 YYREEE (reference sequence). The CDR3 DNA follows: TGTGCCAGCAGCTCCCCCGGGACTAGCGGGACTTTCTCGTTCTTC. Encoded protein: CASSSPGTSGTFSFF.

The CDR3 sequence: CASSSHTEAFF. The CDR3 DNA reads as TGTGCCAGCAGCAGCCACACTGAAGCTTTCTTT. The gene calls are TRBV5-4 and TRBJ1-1; D ambiguous. Trimming cost V 4 bases and J 3 bases, with 4 bases left between them. This CDR3 contains 11 residues. Germline values: CDR1 SGHNT, CDR2 YYREEE (reference sequence).

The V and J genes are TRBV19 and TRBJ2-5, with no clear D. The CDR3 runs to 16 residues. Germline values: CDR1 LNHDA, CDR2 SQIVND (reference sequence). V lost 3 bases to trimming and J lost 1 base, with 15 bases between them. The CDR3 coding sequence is TGTGCCAGTAGTATTGGTCGCCCGCGGCCCCAAGAGACCCAGTACTTC. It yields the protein CASSIGRPRPQETQYF. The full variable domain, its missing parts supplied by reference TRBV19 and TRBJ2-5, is DGGITQSPKYLFRKEGQNVTLSCEQNLNHDAMYWYRQDPGQGLRLIYYSQIVNDFQKGDIAEGYSVSREKKESFPLTVTSAQKNPTAFYLCASSIGRPRPQETQYFGPGTRLLVL.

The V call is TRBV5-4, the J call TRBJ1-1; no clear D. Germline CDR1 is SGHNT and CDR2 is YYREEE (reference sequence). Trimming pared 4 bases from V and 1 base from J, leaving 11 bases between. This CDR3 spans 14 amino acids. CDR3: CASSPSLTNTEAFF. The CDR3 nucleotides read TGTGCCAGCAGCCCCTCCCTAACGAACACTGAAGCTTTCTTT.

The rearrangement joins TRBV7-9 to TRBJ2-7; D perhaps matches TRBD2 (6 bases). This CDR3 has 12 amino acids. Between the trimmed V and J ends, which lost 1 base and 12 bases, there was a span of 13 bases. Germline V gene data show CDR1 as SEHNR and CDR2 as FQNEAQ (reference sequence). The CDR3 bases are TGTGCCAGCAGCTTAGGGGGACTCAAGGGGTACTTC. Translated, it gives CASSLGGLKGYF.

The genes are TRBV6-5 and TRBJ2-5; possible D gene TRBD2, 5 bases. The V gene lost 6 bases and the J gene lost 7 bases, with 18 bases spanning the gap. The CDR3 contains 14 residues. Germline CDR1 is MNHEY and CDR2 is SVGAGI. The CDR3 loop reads CASRGRETKTTQYF. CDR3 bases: TGTGCCAGCAGGGGGAGAGAGACTAAGACGACCCAGTACTTC.

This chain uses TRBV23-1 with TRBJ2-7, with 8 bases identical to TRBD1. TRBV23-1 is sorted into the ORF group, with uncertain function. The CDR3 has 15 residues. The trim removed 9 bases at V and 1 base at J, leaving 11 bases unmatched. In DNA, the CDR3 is TGCGCCAGGGGTAATGGACAGGGACGATCCTACGAGCAGTACTTC. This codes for CARGNGQGRSYEQYF.

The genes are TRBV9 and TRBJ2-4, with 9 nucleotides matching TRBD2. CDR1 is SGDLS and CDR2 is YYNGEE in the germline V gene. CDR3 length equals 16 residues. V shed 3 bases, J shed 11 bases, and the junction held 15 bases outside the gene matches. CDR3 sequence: CASSEGGSGGRDFQYF. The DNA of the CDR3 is TGTGCCAGCAGCGAAGGGGGATCCGGCGGGAGGGACTTTCAGTACTTC. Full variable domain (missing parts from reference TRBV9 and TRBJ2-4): DSGVTQTPKHLITATGQRVTLRCSPRSGDLSVYWYQQSLDQGLQFLIQYYNGEERAKGNILERFSAQQFPDLHSELNLSSLELGDSALYFCASSEGGSGGRDFQYFGAGTRLSVL.

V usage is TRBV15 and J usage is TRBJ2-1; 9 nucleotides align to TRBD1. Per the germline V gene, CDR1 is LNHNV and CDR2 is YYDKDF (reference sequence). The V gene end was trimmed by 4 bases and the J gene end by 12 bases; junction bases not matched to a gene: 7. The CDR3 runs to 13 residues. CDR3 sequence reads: CATSKDRGPGQFF. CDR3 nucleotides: TGTGCCACCAGCAAGGACAGGGGCCCGGGGCAGTTCTTC.

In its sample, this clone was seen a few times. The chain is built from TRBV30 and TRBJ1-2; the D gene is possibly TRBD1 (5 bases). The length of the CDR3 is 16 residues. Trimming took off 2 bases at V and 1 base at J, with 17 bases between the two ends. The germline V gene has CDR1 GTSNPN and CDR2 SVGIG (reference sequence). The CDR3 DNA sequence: TGTGCCTGGAGTTTACCTCCGGGGGGGTTTAACTATGGCTACACCTTC. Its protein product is CAWSLPPGGFNYGYTF.